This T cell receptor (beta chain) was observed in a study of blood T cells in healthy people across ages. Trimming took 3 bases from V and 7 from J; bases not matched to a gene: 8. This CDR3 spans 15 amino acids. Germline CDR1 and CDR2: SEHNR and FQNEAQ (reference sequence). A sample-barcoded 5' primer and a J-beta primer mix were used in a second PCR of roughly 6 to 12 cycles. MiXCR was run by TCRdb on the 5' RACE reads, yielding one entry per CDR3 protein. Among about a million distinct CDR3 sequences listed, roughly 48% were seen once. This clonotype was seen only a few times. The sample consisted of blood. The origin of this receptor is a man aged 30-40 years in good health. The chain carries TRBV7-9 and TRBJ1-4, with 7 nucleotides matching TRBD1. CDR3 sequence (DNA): TGTGCCAGCAGCTTTCAAACAGGGGCCGGTGAAAAACTGTTTTTT. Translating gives CASSFQTGAGEKLFF. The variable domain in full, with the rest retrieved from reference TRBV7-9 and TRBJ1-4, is DTGVSQNPRHKITKRGQNVTFRCDPISEHNRLYWYRQTLGQGPEFLTYFQNEAQLEKSRLLSDRFSAERPKGSFSTLEIQRTEQGDSAMYLCASSFQTGAGEKLFFGSGTQLSVL.